Presented here are 11 T cell receptor beta chains from one specimen sequenced in a study of breast tumors, draining lymph nodes, adjacent tissues. Breast cancer patients provided tissue from their axillary draining lymph nodes. TCRdb analysed the multiplex PCR reads with MiXCR anew, one entry per CDR3 protein. The sample yields 150,000 or so distinct CDR3 sequences, approximately 33% seen once. The sequenced sample consisted of axillary lymph node tissue. The receptors stem from a female donor with breast cancer. Some clones in this sample may be carry-over from other donors' samples.

This clonotype was counted ten times or more. The rearrangement links TRBV20-1 to TRBJ2-7; D is ambiguous. CDR3 length: 11 residues. With 1 base removed from V and 5 bases from J, the gap between germline ends came to 6 bases. Germline-derived CDR1 and CDR2 are DFQATT and SNEGSKA (reference sequence). The CDR3 loop is CSARVPNEQYF. The CDR3 DNA sequence: TGCAGTGCTAGAGTCCCCAACGAGCAGTACTTC.

This clonotype was seen ten or more times. V gene TRBV12-3 or TRBV12-4 combines with J gene TRBJ1-4; the D is unclear. Trimming took off 2 bases at V and 4 bases at J, with 5 bases between the two ends. This CDR3 spans 13 amino acids. CDR3 amino acids: CASSLRFNEKLFF. CDR3 nucleotide sequence: TGTGCCAGCAGTTTAAGATTTAATGAAAAACTGTTTTTT.

The rearrangement joins TRBV20-1 to TRBJ2-7; tentative D call: TRBD1 (5 bases). The CDR3 contains 12 residues. CDR1 DFQATT and CDR2 SNEGSKA come from the germline V gene (reference sequence). The DNA of the CDR3 is TGCAGCGCCAGGGCGTCATCATACGAGCAGTACTTC. This translates into CSARASSYEQYF.

The sample holds one count of this clonotype. The chain is built from TRBV9 and TRBJ2-5; D gene ambiguous. The CDR3 has 15 residues. The V and J ends lost 3 bases and 5 bases respectively, with 17 bases between them. CDR1 and CDR2 from the germline V gene are SGDLS and YYNGEE. The CDR3 DNA reads as TGTGCCAGCAGCGAAACTTCGACATTACCGGAGACCCAGTACTTC. Translation gives CASSETSTLPETQYF.

This clonotype showed up many times. The chain is built from TRBV18 and TRBJ2-6, with D possibly called TRBD1 or TRBD2 (7 bases each). Trimming took off 6 bases at V and 2 bases at J, with 17 bases between the two ends. Germline V lookup: CDR1 KGHSH, CDR2 LQKENI. CDR3 length: 17 amino acids. The CDR3 region has the DNA TGTGCCAGCTCCACAGTACAGGGGACTACTGGGGCCAACGTCCTGACTTTC. Its protein product is CASSTVQGTTGANVLTF.

The V and J genes are TRBV25-1 and TRBJ1-6, with D maybe TRBD1 (5 bases). There are 15 residues in the CDR3. Germline V gene data show CDR1 as MGHDK and CDR2 as SYGVNS. V was clipped by 8 bases and J by 9 bases, with 20 bases between them. As DNA, the CDR3 is TGTGCCAGCCAAGGGGTCCGGGCAGGATTTTCACCCCTCCACTTT. Residues: CASQGVRAGFSPLHF.

This clonotype was counted ten times or more. The rearrangement joins TRBV4-1 to TRBJ2-5; D perhaps matches TRBD2 (5 bases). There are 16 residues in the CDR3. Deletions cut 4 bases from V and 10 bases from J, with 25 bases between. Germline V gene lookup returns CDR1 MGHRA and CDR2 YSYEKL. This chain's CDR3 is CASSPLGSTGPEGQYF. The CDR3 nucleotides are TGCGCCAGCAGCCCTTTGGGGTCGACCGGGCCCGAGGGCCAGTACTTC.

This clonotype turned up a few times. A much larger clonotype is one base distant, so this may be a read error. V gene TRBV6-1 combines with J gene TRBJ1-2, with D possibly matching TRBD1 (6 bases). V lost 6 bases and J lost 4, with 18 bases in between. Germline V lookup: CDR1 MNHNS, CDR2 SASEGT. This CDR3 contains 15 residues. The DNA for the CDR3 is TGTGCCAGCAGACTGAGGGGGGACGATCCCTATGGCTACACCTTC. Translation: CASRLRGDDPYGYTF.

Note on this clonotype: A much larger clone differs by one base, so this may be a read error. This CDR3 reads CASSVAPSSGQSSEQYF. CDR3 DNA: TGTGCCAGCAGCGTAGCCCCCTCCTCGGGACAGTCCTCCGAGCAGTACTTC. The chain couples TRBV9 to TRBJ2-7; 7 bases are shared with TRBD1. Germline-derived CDR1 and CDR2 are SGDLS and YYNGEE. This CDR3 spans 17 amino acids.

Turning to this clonotype: Sequence at one end of the junction differs from germline and may be a read error. V usage is TRBV19 and J usage is TRBJ2-6, with 10 bases that match TRBD2. This CDR3 is built from 21 residues. The germline CDR1 and CDR2 sequences are LNHDA and SQIVND (reference sequence). CDR3 sequence (DNA): TGCGCCAGTAGTACCGACAGGGGAGGGCTAGCGGGGGTCTCTGGGGCCAACGTCCTGACTTTC. Translated, it gives CASSTDRGGLAGVSGANVLTF.

The sample holds many counts of this clonotype. V usage is TRBV7-3 and J usage is TRBJ2-2, with TRBD2 as a possible D gene (6 bases). Germline V lookup: CDR1 SGHTA, CDR2 FQGTGA. The CDR3 is 14 amino acids. V lost 6 bases, J lost 5 bases, and 13 bases lay in between. CDR3 amino acids: CASSKRGGTGELFF. For the CDR3, the DNA is TGTGCCAGCAGTAAAAGGGGAGGAACCGGGGAGCTGTTTTTT.